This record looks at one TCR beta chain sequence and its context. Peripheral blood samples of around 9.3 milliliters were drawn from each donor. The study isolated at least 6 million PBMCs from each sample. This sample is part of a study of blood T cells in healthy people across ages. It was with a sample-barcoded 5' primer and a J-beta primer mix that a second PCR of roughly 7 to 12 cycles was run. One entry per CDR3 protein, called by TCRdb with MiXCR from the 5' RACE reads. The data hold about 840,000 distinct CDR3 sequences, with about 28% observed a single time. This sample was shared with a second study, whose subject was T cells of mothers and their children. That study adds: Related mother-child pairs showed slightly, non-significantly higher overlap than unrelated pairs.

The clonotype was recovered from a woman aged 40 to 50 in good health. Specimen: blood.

CDR3 region: CANILGQGHYGYTF. The CDR3 DNA is TGTGCCAACATCCTCGGACAGGGGCACTATGGCTACACCTTC. The genes are TRBV7-2 and TRBJ1-2; TRBD1 matches at 9 bases. This CDR3 spans 14 amino acids. V gave up 10 bases and J gave up 3 bases; unmatched junction bases: 9. CDR1 is SGHTA and CDR2 is FQGNSA in the germline V gene.